This T cell receptor beta chain was found in a study of cytomegalovirus exposure and HLA in healthy donors. Study-wide findings and caveats: Immune exposure information comprised only CMV serostatus.

Per germline, CDR1 LGHNA and CDR2 YSLEER. This CDR3 spans 16 amino acids. The V end lost 0 bases, the J end lost 4 bases, and 13 bases lay between the germline ends. The PCR ran on 60 Vbeta and 13 Jbeta primers. The table came from immunoSEQ multiplex PCR; TCRdb's copy has only in-frame clones and leaves some out. The sample shows under 200,000 clones, around three quarters of them seen only once. Concerning this clone: The antigen remains undetermined.

Material for sequencing was PBMCs. The clonotype was recovered from a woman younger than 45 in good health and CMV-seropositive. This chain links TRBV4-3 with TRBJ2-1; the D is unclear. CDR3 residues: CASSQDTAGYYNEQFF. The CDR3 DNA is TGCGCCAGCAGCCAAGATACAGCAGGTTATTACAATGAGCAGTTCTTC.